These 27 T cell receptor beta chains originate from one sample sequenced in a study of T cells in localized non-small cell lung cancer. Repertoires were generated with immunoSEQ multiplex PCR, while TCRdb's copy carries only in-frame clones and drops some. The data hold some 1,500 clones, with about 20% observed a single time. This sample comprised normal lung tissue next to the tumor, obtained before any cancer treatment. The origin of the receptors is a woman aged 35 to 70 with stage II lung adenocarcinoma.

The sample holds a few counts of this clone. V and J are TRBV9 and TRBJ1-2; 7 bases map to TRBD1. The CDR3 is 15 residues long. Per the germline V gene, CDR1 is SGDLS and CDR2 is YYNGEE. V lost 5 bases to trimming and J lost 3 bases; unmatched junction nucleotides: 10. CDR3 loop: CASSEGAEEYYGYTF. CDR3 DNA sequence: TGTGCCAGCAGTGAGGGGGCGGAGGAATACTATGGCTACACCTTC.

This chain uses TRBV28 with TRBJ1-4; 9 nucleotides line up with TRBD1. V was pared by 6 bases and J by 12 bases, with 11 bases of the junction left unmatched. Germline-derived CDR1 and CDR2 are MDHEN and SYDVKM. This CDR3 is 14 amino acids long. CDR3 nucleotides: TGTGCCAGCAGCGCGACAGGGGGACGGTGGGAACTGTTTTTT. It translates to CASSATGGRWELFF.

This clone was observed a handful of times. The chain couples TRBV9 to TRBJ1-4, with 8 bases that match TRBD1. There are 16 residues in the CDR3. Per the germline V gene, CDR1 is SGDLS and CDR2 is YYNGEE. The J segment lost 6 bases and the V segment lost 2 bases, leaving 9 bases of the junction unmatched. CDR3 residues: CASSVGFRGPHEKLFF. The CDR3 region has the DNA TGTGCCAGCAGCGTCGGCTTCAGGGGGCCCCATGAAAAACTGTTTTTT.

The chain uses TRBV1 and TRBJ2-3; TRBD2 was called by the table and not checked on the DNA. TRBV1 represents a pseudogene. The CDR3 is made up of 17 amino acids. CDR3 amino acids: CTSSQDISGGAWDTQYF. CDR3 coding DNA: TGCACCAGCAGCCAAGATATTAGCGGGGGGGCATGGGATACGCAGTATTTT.

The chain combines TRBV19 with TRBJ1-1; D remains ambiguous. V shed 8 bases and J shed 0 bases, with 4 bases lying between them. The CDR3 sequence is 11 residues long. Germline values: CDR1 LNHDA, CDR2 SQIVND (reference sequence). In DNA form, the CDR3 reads TGTGCCAGTGACATGAACACTGAAGCTTTCTTT. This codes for CASDMNTEAFF. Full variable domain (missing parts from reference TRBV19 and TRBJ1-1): DGGITQSPKYLFRKEGQNVTLSCEQNLNHDAMYWYRQDPGQGLRLIYYSQIVNDFQKGDIAEGYSVSREKKESFPLTVTSAQKNPTAFYLCASDMNTEAFFGQGTRLTVV.

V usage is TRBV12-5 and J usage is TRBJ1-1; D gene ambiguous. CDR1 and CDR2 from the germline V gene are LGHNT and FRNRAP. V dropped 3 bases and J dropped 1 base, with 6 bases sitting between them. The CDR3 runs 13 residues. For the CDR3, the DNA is TGTGCTAGTGGTTTATCTTGGAACACTGAAGCTTTCTTT. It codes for CASGLSWNTEAFF.

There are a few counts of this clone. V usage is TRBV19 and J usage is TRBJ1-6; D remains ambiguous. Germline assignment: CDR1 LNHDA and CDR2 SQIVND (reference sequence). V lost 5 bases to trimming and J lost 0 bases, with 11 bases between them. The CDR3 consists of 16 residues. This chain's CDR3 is CASSPEASSYNSPLHF. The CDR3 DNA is TGTGCCAGTAGTCCGGAAGCAAGCTCCTATAATTCACCCCTCCACTTT.

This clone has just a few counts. The DNA of the CDR3 is TGTGCCAGCAGTTTAACAGGGATTAACACTGAAGCTTTCTTT. As protein: CASSLTGINTEAFF. The V gene is TRBV28, the J gene TRBJ1-1; tentatively, D is TRBD1 (6 bases). Trimming removed 2 bases from V and 2 bases from J, with 9 bases in between. The germline V gene encodes CDR1 MDHEN and CDR2 SYDVKM. The CDR3 totals 14 residues.

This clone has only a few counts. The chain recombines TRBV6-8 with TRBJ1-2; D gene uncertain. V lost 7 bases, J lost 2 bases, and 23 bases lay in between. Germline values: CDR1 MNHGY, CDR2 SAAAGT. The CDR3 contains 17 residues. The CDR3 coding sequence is TGTGCCAGCATATCTTACAGAGATGATGTTTGGAACTATGGCTACACCTTC. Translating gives CASISYRDDVWNYGYTF.

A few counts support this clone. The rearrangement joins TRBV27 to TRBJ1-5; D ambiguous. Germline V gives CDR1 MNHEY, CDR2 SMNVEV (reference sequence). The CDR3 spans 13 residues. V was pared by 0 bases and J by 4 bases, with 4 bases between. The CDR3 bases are TGTGCCAGCAGTTTATCCCTTAATCAGCCCCAGCATTTT. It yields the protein CASSLSLNQPQHF.

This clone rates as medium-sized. The CDR3 loop reads CASSSQPTMNTEAFF. In DNA form, the CDR3 reads TGTGCCAGCAGCTCACAGCCCACCATGAACACTGAAGCTTTCTTT. This chain uses TRBV11-3 with TRBJ1-1; D not certain. Germline V lookup: CDR1 SGHNT, CDR2 YENEEA. The CDR3 consists of 15 residues. V lost 4 bases and J lost 0, with 12 bases in between.

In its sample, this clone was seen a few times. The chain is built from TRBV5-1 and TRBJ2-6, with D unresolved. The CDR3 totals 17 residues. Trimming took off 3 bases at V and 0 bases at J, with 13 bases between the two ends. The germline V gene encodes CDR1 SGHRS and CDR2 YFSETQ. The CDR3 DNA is TGCGCCAGCAGCTCCGCACCACAGAGCTCTGGGGCCAACGTCCTGACTTTC. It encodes CASSSAPQSSGANVLTF.

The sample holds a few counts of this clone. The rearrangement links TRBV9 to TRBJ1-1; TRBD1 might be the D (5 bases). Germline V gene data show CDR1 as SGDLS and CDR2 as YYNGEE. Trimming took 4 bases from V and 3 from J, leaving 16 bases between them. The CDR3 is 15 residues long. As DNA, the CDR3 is TGTGCCAGCAGCCCCAGCCACCGCAGGGACACTGAAGCTTTCTTT. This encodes CASSPSHRRDTEAFF.

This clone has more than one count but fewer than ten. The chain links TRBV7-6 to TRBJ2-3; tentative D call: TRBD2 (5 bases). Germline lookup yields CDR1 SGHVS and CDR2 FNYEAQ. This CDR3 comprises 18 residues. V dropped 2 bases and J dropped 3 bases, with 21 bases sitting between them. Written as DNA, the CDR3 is TGTGCCAGCAGCTTAACCCGCGACGGGGTCCCGGGGACAGATACGCAGTATTTT. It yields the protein CASSLTRDGVPGTDTQYF.

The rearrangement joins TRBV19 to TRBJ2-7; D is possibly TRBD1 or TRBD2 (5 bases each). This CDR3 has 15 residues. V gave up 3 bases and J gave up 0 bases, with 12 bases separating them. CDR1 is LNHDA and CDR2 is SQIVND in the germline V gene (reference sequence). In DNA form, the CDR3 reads TGTGCCAGTAGTATTATGGCAGGGAGCTCCTACGAGCAGTACTTC. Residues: CASSIMAGSSYEQYF. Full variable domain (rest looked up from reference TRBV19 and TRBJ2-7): DGGITQSPKYLFRKEGQNVTLSCEQNLNHDAMYWYRQDPGQGLRLIYYSQIVNDFQKGDIAEGYSVSREKKESFPLTVTSAQKNPTAFYLCASSIMAGSSYEQYFGPGTRLTVT.

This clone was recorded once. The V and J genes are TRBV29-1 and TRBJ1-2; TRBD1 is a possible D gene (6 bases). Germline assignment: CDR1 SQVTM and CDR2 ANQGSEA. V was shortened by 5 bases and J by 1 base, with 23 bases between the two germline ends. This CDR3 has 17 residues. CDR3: CSVLSGVQGRNNYGYTF. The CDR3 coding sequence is TGCAGCGTTCTCTCGGGGGTTCAGGGGCGTAATAACTATGGCTACACCTTC.

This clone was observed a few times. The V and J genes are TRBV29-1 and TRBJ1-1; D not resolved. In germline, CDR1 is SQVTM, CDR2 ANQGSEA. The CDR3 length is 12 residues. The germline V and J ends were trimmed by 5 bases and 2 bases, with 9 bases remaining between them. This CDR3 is CSVPHLNTEAFF. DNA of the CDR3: TGCAGCGTTCCTCACTTAAACACTGAAGCTTTCTTT.

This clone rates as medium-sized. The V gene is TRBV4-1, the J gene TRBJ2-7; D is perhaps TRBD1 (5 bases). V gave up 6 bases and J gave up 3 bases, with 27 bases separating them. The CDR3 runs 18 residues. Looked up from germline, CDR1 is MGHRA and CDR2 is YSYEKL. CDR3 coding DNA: TGCGCCAGCAGTCCGGTGGTGCTTTCACCTACAAGGGGCTACGAGCAGTACTTC. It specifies CASSPVVLSPTRGYEQYF.

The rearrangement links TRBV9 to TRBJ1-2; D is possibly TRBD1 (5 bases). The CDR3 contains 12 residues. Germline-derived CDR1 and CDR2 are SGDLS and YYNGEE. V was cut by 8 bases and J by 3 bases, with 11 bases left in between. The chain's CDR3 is CARIGADYGYTF. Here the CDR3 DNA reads TGTGCCAGGATCGGGGCGGACTATGGCTACACCTTC.

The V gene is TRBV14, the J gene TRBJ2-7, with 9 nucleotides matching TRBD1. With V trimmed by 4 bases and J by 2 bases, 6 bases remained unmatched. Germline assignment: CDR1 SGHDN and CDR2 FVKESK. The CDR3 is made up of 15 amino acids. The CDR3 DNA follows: TGTGCCAGCAGCCTGGACAGGGGTTCCACCTACGAGCAGTACTTC. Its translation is CASSLDRGSTYEQYF. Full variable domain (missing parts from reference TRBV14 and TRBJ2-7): EAGVTQFPSHSVIEKGQTVTLRCDPISGHDNLYWYRRVMGKEIKFLLHFVKESKQDESGMPNNRFLAERTGGTYSTLKVQPAELEDSGVYFCASSLDRGSTYEQYFGPGTRLTVT.

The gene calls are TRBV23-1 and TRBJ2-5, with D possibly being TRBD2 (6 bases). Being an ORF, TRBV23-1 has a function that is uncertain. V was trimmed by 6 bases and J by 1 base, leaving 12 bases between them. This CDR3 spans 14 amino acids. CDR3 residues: CASSHRLGQETQYF. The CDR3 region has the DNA TGCGCCAGCAGCCACCGACTAGGCCAAGAGACCCAGTACTTC.

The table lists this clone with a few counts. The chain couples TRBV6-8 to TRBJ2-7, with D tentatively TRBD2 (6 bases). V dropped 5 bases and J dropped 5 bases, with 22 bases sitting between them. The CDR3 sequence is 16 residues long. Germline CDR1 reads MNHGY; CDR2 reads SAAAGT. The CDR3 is CASSISPGGLMDEQYF. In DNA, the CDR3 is TGTGCCAGCAGTATATCGCCCGGGGGTCTAATGGACGAGCAGTACTTC.

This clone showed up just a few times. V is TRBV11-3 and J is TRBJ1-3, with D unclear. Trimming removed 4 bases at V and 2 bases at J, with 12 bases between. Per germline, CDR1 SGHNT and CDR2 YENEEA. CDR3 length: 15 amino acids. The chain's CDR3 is CASSSRSVPGNTIYF. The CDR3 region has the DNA TGTGCCAGCAGCTCCCGGTCGGTCCCTGGAAACACCATATATTTT.

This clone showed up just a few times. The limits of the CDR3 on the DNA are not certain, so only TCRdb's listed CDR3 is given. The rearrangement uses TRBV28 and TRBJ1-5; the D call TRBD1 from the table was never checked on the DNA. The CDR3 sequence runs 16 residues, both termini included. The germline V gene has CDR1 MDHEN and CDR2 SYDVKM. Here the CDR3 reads CASSFFGQGVRQPQHF.

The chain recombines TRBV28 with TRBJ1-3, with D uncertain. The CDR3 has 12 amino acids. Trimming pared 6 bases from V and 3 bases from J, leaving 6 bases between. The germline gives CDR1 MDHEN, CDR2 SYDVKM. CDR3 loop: CASRGNGNTIYF. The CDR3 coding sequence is TGTGCCAGCAGGGGAAATGGAAACACCATATATTTT.

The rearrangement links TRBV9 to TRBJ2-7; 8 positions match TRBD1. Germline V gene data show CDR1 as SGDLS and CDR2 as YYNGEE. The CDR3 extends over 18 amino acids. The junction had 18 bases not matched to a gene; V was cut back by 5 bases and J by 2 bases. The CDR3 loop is CASSEPNLRDRSAYEQYF. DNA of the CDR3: TGTGCCAGCAGTGAGCCCAATCTCCGGGACAGGTCCGCCTACGAGCAGTACTTC.

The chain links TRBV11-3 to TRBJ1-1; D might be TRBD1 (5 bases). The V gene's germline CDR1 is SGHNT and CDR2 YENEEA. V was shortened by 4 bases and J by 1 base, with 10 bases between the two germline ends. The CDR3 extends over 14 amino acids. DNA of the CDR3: TGTGCCAGCAGCTGGACGACAGCGAACACTGAAGCTTTCTTT. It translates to CASSWTTANTEAFF.